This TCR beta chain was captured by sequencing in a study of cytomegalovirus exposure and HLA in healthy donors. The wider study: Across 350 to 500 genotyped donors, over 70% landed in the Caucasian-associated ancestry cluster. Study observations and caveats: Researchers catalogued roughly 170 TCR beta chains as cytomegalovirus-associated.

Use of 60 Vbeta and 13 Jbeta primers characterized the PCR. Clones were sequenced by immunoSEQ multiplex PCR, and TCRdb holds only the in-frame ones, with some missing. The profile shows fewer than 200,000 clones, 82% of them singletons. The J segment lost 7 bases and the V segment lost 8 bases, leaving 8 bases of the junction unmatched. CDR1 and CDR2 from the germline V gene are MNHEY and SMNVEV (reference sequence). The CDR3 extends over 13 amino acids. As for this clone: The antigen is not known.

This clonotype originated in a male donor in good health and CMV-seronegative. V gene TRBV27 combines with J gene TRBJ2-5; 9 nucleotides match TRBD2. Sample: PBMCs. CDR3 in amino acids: CASRTSAAGTQYF. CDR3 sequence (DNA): TGTGCCAGCCGGACTAGCGCAGCGGGGACCCAGTACTTC.